The rows below give T cell receptor beta chains drawn from one sample of a study of shared clonotypes between healthy human individuals. Only in-frame clones appear in the TCRdb table, and some are missing; sequencing was by immunoSEQ multiplex PCR. The sample consists of about 380,000 clones, 96% of them appearing once. The sample taken for sequencing was memory CD8+ T cells sorted from blood. The receptor source for this set is a man aged 30 to 39 in good health. The CDR3 runs from the conserved cysteine through the conserved F or W. The order of the fields is clone size, J gene, V gene, D gene, CDR3 protein, CDR3 DNA. The D gene is left open where the match is weak. Clone size, where shown, is once, few, many, or a class for clones that have expanded.

size: .
J: TRBJ2-7
V: TRBV5-4
D: TRBD2
CDR3: CASSLQAGGTYEQYF
DNA: TGTGCCAGCAGCTTGCAAGCGGGAGGGACCTACGAGCAGTACTTC

size: .
J: TRBJ2-7
V: TRBV27
D: .
CDR3: CASSWVGGSTYEQYF
DNA: TGTGCCAGCAGTTGGGTTGGGGGGAGTACCTACGAGCAGTACTTC

size: .
J: TRBJ2-3
V: TRBV14
D: TRBD2
CDR3: CASSQGTSGTDTQYF
DNA: TGTGCCAGCAGCCAGGGGACTAGCGGCACAGATACGCAGTATTTT

size: .
J: TRBJ2-1
V: TRBV7-9
D: TRBD2
CDR3: CASSLASGTSGISYNEQFF
DNA: TGTGCCAGCAGCTTAGCCTCGGGGACTAGCGGGATCTCCTACAATGAGCAGTTCTTC

size: .
J: TRBJ2-7
V: TRBV10-3
D: .
CDR3: CAISEPGRDYEQYF
DNA: TGTGCCATCAGTGAGCCGGGACGAGACTACGAGCAGTACTTC

size: .
J: TRBJ2-7
V: TRBV5-1
D: .
CDR3: CASSLAYSYEQYF
DNA: TGCGCCAGCAGCTTGGCGTACTCCTACGAGCAGTACTTC

size: .
J: TRBJ1-1
V: TRBV10-2
D: .
CDR3: CASSADWNTEAFF
DNA: TGCGCCAGCAGTGCCGACTGGAACACTGAAGCTTTCTTT

size: .
J: TRBJ2-1
V: TRBV5-1
D: TRBD2
CDR3: CASSPGLAGSYNEQFF
DNA: TGCGCCAGCAGCCCGGGACTAGCGGGGTCGTACAATGAGCAGTTCTTC

size: .
J: TRBJ1-1
V: TRBV25-1
D: .
CDR3: CASMGGAEAFF
DNA: TGTGCCAGCATGGGGGGGGCTGAAGCTTTCTTT

size: .
J: TRBJ2-7
V: TRBV6-6
D: .
CDR3: CASSYEGQYTYEQYF
DNA: TGTGCCAGCAGTTACGAAGGCCAGTATACCTACGAGCAGTACTTC

size: .
J: TRBJ2-5
V: TRBV14
D: .
CDR3: CASSQDWEETQYF
DNA: TGTGCCAGCAGCCAAGATTGGGAAGAGACCCAGTACTTC

size: .
J: TRBJ1-3
V: TRBV30
D: .
CDR3: CAWSPSGWGLGNTIYF
DNA: TGTGCCTGGAGTCCATCGGGGTGGGGACTTGGAAACACCATATATTTT

size: .
J: TRBJ2-1
V: TRBV5-8
D: TRBD1
CDR3: CASSVGDRGYNEQFF
DNA: TGTGCCAGCAGCGTCGGGGACAGGGGGTACAATGAGCAGTTCTTC

size: once
J: TRBJ2-7
V: TRBV7-2
D: TRBD2
CDR3: CASSVSGSGYEQYF
DNA: TGTGCCAGCAGCGTTAGCGGGAGTGGCTACGAGCAGTACTTC

size: .
J: TRBJ2-3
V: TRBV27
D: .
CDR3: CASSFVGFPTDTQYF
DNA: TGTGCCAGCAGTTTTGTCGGTTTTCCCACAGATACGCAGTATTTT

size: .
J: TRBJ2-1
V: TRBV5-4
D: TRBD2
CDR3: CASSFGTSGSDEQFF
DNA: TGTGCCAGCAGCTTCGGGACTAGCGGGAGCGATGAGCAGTTCTTC

size: .
J: TRBJ2-7
V: TRBV5-6
D: TRBD2
CDR3: CASSPGTSVYEQYF
DNA: TGTGCCAGCAGCCCTGGGACTAGCGTCTACGAGCAGTACTTC

size: .
J: TRBJ1-6
V: TRBV7-9
D: .
CDR3: CASRGTSANSPLHF
DNA: TGTGCCAGCAGGGGGACGTCGGCTAATTCACCCCTCCACTTT